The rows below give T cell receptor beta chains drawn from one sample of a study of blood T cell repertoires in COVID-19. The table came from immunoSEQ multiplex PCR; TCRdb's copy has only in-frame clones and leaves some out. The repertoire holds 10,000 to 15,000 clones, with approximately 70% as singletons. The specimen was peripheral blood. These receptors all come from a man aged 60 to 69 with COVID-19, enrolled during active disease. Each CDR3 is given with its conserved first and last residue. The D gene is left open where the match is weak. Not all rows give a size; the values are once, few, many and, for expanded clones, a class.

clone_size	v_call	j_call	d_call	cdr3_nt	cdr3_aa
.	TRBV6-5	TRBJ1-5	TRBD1	TGTGCCAGCAGCATCCATGGACAGGGGTCTCAGCCCCAGCATTTT	CASSIHGQGSQPQHF
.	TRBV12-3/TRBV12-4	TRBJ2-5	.	TGTGCCAGCAGTCCAGTAAAAGAGACCCAGTACTTC	CASSPVKETQYF
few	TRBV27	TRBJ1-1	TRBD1	TGTGCCAGCAGTTCCCGACAGGGGGCGGGGGGCACTGAAGCTTTCTTT	CASSSRQGAGGTEAFF
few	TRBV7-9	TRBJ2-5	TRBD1	TGTGCCAGCAGCTTCCGGGACAGGGAGACCCAGTACTTC	CASSFRDRETQYF
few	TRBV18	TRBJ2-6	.	TGTGCCAGCCTCCCCTCTGGGGCCAACGTCCTGACTTTC	CASLPSGANVLTF
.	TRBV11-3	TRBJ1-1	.	TGTGCCAGCAGCTTACCTGACAGTTCTTACACTGAAGCTTTCTTT	CASSLPDSSYTEAFF
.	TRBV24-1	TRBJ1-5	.	TGTGCCACCGGGCAGGGGCTGGGCAATCAGCCCCAGCATTTT	CATGQGLGNQPQHF
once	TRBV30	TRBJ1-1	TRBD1	TGTGCCTCATGGGACAGCCAAGCTTTCTTT	CASWDSQAFF
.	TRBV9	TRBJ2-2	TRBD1	TGTGCCAGCAGCTCCCAGGACAGGGCAAACACCGGGGAGCTGTTTTTT	CASSSQDRANTGELFF
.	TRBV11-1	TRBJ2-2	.	TGTGCCAGCAGCTTAGCCCGGAACGGGGGTGACGGGGAGCTGTTTTTT	CASSLARNGGDGELFF
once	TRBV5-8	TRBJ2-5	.	TGTGCCAGCAGCCGAACAGGGCGCCTGTACCAAGAGACCCAGTACTTC	CASSRTGRLYQETQYF
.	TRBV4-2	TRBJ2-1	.	TGTGCCAGCAGCCTCACCCAGAACGAATACAATGAGCAGTTCTTC	CASSLTQNEYNEQFF
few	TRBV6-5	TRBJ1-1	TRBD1	TGTGCCAGCAGTTACCAACAGGGGGTAGCTGAAGCTTTCTTT	CASSYQQGVAEAFF
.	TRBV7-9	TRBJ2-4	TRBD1	TGTGCCAGCAGCCGTGGGGTGACAGGGCTACTAGCCAAAAACATTCAGTACTTC	CASSRGVTGLLAKNIQYF
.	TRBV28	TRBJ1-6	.	TGTGCCAGCAGTTTCTGGCGGGAAAGTGATAATTCACCCCTCCACTTT	CASSFWRESDNSPLHF
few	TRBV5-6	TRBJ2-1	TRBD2	TGTGCCAGCAGCTTGGGGGGACTAGCGGTGAACAATGAGCAGTTCTTC	CASSLGGLAVNNEQFF
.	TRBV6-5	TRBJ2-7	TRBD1	TGTGCCAGCAGTTACTCTAGGGACAGCTCCTACGAGCAGTACTTC	CASSYSRDSSYEQYF
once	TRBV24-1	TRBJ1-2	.	TGTGCCACCAGTGACTCACAGGGAGTCTATGGCTACACCTTC	CATSDSQGVYGYTF
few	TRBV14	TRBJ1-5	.	TGTGCCAGCAGCCAGAACAGGGATCAGCCCCAGCATTTT	CASSQNRDQPQHF
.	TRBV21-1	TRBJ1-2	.	TGTGCCAGCAGCAAAAACAGGGCAGGGGCTAGTACTAAAGGCTACACCTTC	CASSKNRAGASTKGYTF
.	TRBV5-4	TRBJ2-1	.	TGTGCCAGCAGCTTGGCTACAGGGTCCTACAATGAGCAGTTCTTC	CASSLATGSYNEQFF
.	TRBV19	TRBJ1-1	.	TGTGCCAGTAGTAAAAGGGGCGTCACTGAAGCTTTCTTT	CASSKRGVTEAFF
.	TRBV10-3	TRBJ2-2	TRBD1	TGTGCCATCAGTGGTACCCCGGGACAGGCGAACACCGGGGAGCTGTTTTTT	CAISGTPGQANTGELFF
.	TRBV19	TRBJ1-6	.	TGTGCCAGTAGTATAGCCGGTAATTCACCCCTCCACTTT	CASSIAGNSPLHF
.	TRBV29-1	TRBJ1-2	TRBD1	TGCAGCGTTGAGGGACAGGGGTATTCGAATGGCTACACCTTC	CSVEGQGYSNGYTF
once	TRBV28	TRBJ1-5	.	TGTGCCAGCAGTTTAGGGGGGGCGGATGTATCGCCCCAGCATTTT	CASSLGGADVSPQHF
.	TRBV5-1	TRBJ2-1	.	TGCGCCAGCAGCCCACATGTGGACAGATACAATGAGCAGTTCTTC	CASSPHVDRYNEQFF
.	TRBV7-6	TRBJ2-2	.	TGTGCCAGCAGCTCCGACTACCCCCGTTACACCGGGGAGCTGTTTTTT	CASSSDYPRYTGELFF
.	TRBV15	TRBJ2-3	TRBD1	TGTGCCACCAGTCAGGGGGTCGACACAGATACGCAGTATTTT	CATSQGVDTDTQYF
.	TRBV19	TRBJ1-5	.	TGTGCCAGTGGTCGGACAGTGTATAGCAATCAGCCCCAGCATTTT	CASGRTVYSNQPQHF
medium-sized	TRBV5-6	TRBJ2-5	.	TGTGCCAGCAGCCTGAGCGCGGGGAGGAAGACCCAGTACTTC	CASSLSAGRKTQYF
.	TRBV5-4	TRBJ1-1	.	TGTGCCAGCAGCTTGGGCCCGGGGATGAACACTGAAGCTTTCTTT	CASSLGPGMNTEAFF